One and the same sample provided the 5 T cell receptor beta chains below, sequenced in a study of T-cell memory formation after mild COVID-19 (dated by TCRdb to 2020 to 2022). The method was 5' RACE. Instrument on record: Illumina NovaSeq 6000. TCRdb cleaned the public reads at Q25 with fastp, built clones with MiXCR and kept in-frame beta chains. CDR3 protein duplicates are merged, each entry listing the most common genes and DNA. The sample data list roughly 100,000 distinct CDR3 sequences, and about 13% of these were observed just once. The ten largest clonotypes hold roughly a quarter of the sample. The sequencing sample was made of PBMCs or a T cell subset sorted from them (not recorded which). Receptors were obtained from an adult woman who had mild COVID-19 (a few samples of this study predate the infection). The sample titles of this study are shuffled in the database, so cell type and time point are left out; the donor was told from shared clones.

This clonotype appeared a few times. The CDR3, as DNA: TGTGCCAGCAGCTTAATCGGCCGCTCCTACAATGAGCAGTTCTTC. Protein sequence: CASSLIGRSYNEQFF. V is TRBV7-2 and J is TRBJ2-1; D ambiguous. From germline, CDR1 is SGHTA and CDR2 FQGNSA. The CDR3 extends over 15 amino acids. Trimming removed 2 bases at V and 0 bases at J, with 8 bases between.

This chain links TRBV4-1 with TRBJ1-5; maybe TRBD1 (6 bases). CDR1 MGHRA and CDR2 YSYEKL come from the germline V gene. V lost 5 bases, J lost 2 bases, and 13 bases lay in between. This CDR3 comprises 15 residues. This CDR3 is CASSSSPGGNQPQHF. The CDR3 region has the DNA TGCGCCAGCAGCTCTTCTCCAGGGGGCAATCAGCCCCAGCATTTT.

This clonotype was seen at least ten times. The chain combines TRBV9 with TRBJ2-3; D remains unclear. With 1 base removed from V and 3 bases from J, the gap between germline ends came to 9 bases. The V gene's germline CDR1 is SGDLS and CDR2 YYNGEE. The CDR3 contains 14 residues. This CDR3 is CASSVIARTDTQYF. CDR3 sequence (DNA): TGTGCCAGCAGCGTAATCGCACGGACAGATACGCAGTATTTT.

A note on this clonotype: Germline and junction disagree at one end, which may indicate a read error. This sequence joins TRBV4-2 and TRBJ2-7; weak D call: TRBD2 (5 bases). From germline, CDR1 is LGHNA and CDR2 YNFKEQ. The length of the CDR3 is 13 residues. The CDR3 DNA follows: TGTGCCAGCAGCGAAGAGGGATTCTACGAGCAGTACTTC. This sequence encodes CASSEEGFYEQYF.

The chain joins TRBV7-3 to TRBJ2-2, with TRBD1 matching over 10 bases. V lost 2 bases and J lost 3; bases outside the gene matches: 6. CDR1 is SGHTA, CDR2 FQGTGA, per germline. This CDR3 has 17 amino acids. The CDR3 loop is CASSLLGQGYDTGELFF. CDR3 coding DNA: TGTGCCAGCAGCTTACTGGGACAGGGGTACGACACCGGGGAGCTGTTTTTT.